The sequence of this T cell receptor (beta chain) was determined in a study of shared clonotypes between healthy human individuals. Repertoires were generated with immunoSEQ multiplex PCR, while TCRdb's copy carries only in-frame clones and drops some. The sample includes about 770,000 clones, 72% of them seen just once. The source material was memory CD4+ T cells sorted from blood. Subset denoted: CD45RA-negative fraction. The source is a woman aged 25 to 39 in good health.

For the CDR3, the DNA is TGTGCCAGCATAGGTCAGACCTCCTACGAGCAGTACTTC. It yields the protein CASIGQTSYEQYF. This sequence joins TRBV6-1 and TRBJ2-7; no firm D call. The germline gives CDR1 MNHNS, CDR2 SASEGT. The length of the CDR3 is 13 residues. Deletions cut 7 bases from V and 0 bases from J, with 10 bases between.